The present entry profiles one T cell receptor (beta chain) with its context. V trimming: 4 bases; J trimming: 0 bases; junction bases outside the gene matches: 1. The V gene's germline CDR1 is MNHNS and CDR2 SASEGT. The CDR3 is made up of 14 amino acids. This sample is part of a study of shared clonotypes between healthy human individuals. Overall study context: Per-donor plates numbered three CD4 naive, three CD4 memory, two CD8 naive and one CD8 memory.

Methods used by the authors: Filtering differed because ImmunoSEQ produced junction-only sequences that carried no quality scores. Assay used: immunoSEQ multiplex PCR; TCRdb lists only in-frame clones, some missing. D and trimming were read from the DNA, whereas the V and J calls and clone size are those reported in that table. The sample yields some 2,500,000 clones, roughly 93% seen once. The sequence came from a man aged 18 to 30 in good health. Some clones in this sample may be carry-over from other donors' samples. Sequencing was performed on naive CD4+ T cells from PBMCs. The subset was: CD45RA+ positively selected. This chain links TRBV6-1 with TRBJ1-1, with TRBD1 matching over 8 bases. The CDR3 loop is CASSADRVNTEAFF. In nucleotides, the CDR3 is TGTGCCAGCAGTGCGGACAGGGTGAACACTGAAGCTTTCTTT.